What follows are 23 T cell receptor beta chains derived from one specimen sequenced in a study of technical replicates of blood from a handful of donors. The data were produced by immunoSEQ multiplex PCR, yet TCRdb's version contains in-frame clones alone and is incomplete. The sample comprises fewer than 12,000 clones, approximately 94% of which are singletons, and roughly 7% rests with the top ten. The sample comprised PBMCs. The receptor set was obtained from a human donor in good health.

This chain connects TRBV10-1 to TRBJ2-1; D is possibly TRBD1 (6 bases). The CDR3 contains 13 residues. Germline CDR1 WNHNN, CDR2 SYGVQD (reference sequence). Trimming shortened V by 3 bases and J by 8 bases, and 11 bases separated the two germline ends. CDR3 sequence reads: CASSEGQYYEQFF. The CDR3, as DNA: TGCGCCAGCAGTGAAGGACAGTACTATGAGCAGTTCTTC.

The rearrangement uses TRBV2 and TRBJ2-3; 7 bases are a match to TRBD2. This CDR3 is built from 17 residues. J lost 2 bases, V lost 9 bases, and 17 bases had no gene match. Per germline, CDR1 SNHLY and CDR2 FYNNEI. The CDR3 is CARSITGGRELTDTQYF. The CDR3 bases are TGTGCCAGGAGCATCACAGGAGGGCGGGAGCTCACAGATACGCAGTATTTT.

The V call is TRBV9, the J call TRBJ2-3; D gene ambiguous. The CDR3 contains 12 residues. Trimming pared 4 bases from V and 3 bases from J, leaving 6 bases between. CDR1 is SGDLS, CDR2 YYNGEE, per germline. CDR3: CASSLQTDTQYF. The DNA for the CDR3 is TGTGCCAGCAGCCTCCAGACAGATACGCAGTATTTT.

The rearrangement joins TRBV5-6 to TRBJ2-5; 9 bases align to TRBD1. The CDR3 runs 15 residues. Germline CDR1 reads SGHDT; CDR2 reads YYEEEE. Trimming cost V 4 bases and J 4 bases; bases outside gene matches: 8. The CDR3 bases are TGTGCCAGCAGCCTACTGGGACAGGGCGCAGAGACCCAGTACTTC. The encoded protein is CASSLLGQGAETQYF.

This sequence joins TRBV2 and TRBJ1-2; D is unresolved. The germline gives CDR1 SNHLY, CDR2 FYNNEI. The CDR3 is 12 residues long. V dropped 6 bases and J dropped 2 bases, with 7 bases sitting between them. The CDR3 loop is CASSAQNYGYTF. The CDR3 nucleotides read TGTGCCAGCAGCGCCCAGAACTATGGCTACACCTTC.

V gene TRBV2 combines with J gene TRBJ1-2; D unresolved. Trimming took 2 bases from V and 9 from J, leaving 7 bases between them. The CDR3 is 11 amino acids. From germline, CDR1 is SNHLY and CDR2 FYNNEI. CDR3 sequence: CASSESGRYTF. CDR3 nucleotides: TGTGCCAGCAGTGAAAGCGGGCGCTACACCTTC.

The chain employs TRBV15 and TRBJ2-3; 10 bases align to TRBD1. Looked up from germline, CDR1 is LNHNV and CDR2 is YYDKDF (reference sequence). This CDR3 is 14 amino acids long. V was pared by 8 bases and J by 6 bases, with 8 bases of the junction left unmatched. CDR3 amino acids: CATESGQGLDTQYF. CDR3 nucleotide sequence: TGTGCCACCGAATCGGGACAGGGGTTGGATACGCAGTATTTT.

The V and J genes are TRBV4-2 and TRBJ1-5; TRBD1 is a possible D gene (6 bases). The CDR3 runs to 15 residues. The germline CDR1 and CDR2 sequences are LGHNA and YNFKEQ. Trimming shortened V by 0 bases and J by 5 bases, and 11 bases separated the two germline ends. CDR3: CASSQDRDTHQPQHF. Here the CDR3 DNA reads TGTGCCAGCAGCCAAGATCGGGACACCCATCAGCCCCAGCATTTT.

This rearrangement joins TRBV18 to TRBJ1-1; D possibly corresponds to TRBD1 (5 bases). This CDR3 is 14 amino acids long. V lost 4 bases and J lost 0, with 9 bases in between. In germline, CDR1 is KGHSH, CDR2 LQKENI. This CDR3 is CASSLDRLNTEAFF. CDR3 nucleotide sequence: TGTGCCAGCTCACTTGACAGACTGAACACTGAAGCTTTCTTT.

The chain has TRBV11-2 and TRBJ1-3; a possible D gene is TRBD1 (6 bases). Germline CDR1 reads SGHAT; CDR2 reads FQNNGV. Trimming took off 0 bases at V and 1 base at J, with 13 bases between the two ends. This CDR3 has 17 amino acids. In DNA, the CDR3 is TGTGCCAGCAGCTTAGAGGGGGCCAGGGGATCTGGAAACACCATATATTTT. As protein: CASSLEGARGSGNTIYF.

The CDR3 DNA reads TGTGCCAGCAGTGAAGTAACAGGGGGCCCAGATACGCAGTATTTT. Its translation is CASSEVTGGPDTQYF. The chain recombines TRBV6-1 with TRBJ2-3; 9 nucleotides line up with TRBD1. Germline CDR1 reads MNHNS; CDR2 reads SASEGT. V gave up 1 base and J gave up 4 bases; unmatched junction bases: 3. CDR3 length equals 15 residues.

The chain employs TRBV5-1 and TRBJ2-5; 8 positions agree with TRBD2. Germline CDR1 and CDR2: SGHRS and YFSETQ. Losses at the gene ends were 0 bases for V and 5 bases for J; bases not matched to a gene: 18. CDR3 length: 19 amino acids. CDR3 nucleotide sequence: TGCGCCAGCAGCTTGGGAATGACGGGAGGGGGATTCTTTCAGGAGACCCAGTACTTC. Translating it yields CASSLGMTGGGFFQETQYF.

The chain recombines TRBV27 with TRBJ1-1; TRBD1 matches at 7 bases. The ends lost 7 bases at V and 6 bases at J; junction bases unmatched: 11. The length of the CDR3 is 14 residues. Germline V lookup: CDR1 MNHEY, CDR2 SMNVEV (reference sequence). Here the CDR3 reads CASTPQGIMSEAFF. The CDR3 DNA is TGTGCCAGCACCCCACAGGGGATTATGTCTGAAGCTTTCTTT.

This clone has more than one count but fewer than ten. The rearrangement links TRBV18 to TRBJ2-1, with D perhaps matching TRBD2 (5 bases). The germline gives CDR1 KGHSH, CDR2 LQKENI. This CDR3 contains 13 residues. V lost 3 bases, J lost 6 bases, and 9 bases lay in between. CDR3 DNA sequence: TGTGCCAGCTCACCGCTAGCCCTCAATGAGCAGTTCTTC. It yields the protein CASSPLALNEQFF.

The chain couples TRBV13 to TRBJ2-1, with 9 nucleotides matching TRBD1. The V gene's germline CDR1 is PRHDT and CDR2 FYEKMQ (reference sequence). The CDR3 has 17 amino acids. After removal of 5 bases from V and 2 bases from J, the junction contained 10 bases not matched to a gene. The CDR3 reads CASSPSLGQGPYNEQFF. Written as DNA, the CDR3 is TGTGCCAGCAGCCCCAGCCTGGGACAGGGCCCCTACAATGAGCAGTTCTTC.

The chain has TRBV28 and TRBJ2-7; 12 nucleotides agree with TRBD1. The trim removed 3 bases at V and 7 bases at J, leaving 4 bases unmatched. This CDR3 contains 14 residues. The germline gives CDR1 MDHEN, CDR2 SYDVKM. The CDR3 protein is CASSLGQGAREQYF. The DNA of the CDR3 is TGTGCCAGCAGTTTGGGACAGGGGGCTAGGGAGCAGTACTTC.

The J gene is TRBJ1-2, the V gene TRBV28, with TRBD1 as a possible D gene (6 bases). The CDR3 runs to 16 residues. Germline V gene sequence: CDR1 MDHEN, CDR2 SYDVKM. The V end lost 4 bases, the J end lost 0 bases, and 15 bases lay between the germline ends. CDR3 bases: TGTGCCAGCAGTTCCCCCTCGGGGGGCACTAACTATGGCTACACCTTC. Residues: CASSSPSGGTNYGYTF.

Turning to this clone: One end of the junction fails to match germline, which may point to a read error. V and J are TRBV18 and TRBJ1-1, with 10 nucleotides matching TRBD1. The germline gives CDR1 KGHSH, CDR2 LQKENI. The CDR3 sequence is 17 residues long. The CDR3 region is CASSPPSITLDRGQIPW. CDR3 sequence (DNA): TGTGCCAGCTCACCACCATCGATTACGTTAGACAGGGGGCAAATCCCATGG.

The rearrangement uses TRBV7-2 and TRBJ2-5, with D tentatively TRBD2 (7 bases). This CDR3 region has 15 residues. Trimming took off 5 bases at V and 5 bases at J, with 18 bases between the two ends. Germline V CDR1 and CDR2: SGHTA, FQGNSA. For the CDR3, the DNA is TGTGCCAGCAGCGTTGGACTAGGGGGAGTGGAGACCCAGTACTTC. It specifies CASSVGLGGVETQYF.

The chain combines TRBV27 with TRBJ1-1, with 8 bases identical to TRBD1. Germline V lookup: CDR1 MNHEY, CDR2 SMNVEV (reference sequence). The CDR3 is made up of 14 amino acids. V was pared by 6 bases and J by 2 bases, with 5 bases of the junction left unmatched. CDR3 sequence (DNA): TGTGCCAGCAGACGACAGGGGTTCAACACTGAAGCTTTCTTT. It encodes CASRRQGFNTEAFF.

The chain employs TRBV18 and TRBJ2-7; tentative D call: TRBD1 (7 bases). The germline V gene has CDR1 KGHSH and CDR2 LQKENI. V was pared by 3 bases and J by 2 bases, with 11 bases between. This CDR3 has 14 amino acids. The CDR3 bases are TGTGCCAGCTCACCCCAGGGGGGAGCCTACGAGCAGTACTTC. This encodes CASSPQGGAYEQYF.

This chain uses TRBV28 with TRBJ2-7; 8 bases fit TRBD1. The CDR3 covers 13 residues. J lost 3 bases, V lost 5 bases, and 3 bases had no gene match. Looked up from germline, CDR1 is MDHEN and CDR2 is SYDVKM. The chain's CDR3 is CASSPGQGYEQYF. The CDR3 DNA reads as TGTGCCAGCAGTCCCGGACAGGGCTACGAGCAGTACTTC.

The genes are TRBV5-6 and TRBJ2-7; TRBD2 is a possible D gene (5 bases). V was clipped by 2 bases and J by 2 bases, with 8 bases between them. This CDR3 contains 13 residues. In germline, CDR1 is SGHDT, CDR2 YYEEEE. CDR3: CASSLQRTYEQYF. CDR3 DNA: TGTGCCAGCAGCTTACAGCGGACCTACGAGCAGTACTTC.